The table lists the clone carrying this T cell receptor (beta chain) with many counts. The antigen is unknown. Germline CDR1 MNHEY, CDR2 SMNVEV (reference sequence). After removal of 8 bases from V and 2 bases from J, the junction contained 5 bases not matched to a gene. The CDR3 is 14 residues long. Every isolated RNA sample was fully reverse transcribed, so sequencing captured expressed TCRB transcripts. This table comes from immunoSEQ multiplex PCR, and its TCRdb copy is limited to in-frame clones, with some not included. Here the sample spans about 300,000 clones, approximately 8% being singletons. This entry comes from a study of beta chain features in type 1 diabetes. Study results and limitations: TCRB CDR3 length was moderately but significantly reduced in all four CD4+ subsets of Type 1 diabetes patients. A potential PCR bias toward shorter templates would be equal in patient and control samples.

Specimen: central memory CD4+ T cells from blood. This TCR was recovered from a woman aged 18 to 35 in good health. V usage is TRBV27 and J usage is TRBJ2-1; 8 bases fit TRBD2. Here the CDR3 reads CASRKLAAYNEQFF. CDR3 in DNA: TGTGCCAGCCGGAAACTAGCGGCCTACAATGAGCAGTTCTTC.